One and the same sample provided the 10 T cell receptor beta chains below, sequenced in a study of cytomegalovirus exposure and HLA in healthy donors. PCR employed 60 Vbeta and 13 Jbeta primers. This table comes from immunoSEQ multiplex PCR, and its TCRdb copy is limited to in-frame clones, with some not included. The table includes about 140,000 clones, roughly a tenth detected once. Input material: PBMCs. These receptors originate from a male donor in good health and CMV-seronegative.

This clone was detected only a few times. This chain joins TRBV6-1 and TRBJ1-2, with D tentatively TRBD1 (5 bases). The germline V gene encodes CDR1 MNHNS and CDR2 SASEGT. The CDR3 is made up of 13 amino acids. The V and J ends lost 1 base and 4 bases respectively, with 7 bases between them. The CDR3: CASSEGTGYGYTF. As DNA, the CDR3 is TGTGCCAGCAGTGAAGGAACAGGCTATGGCTACACCTTC.

The chain has TRBV6-1 and TRBJ2-7, with a weak D call TRBD2 (5 bases). The J call may not be correct, given that the DNA end is closer to TRBJ2-1. The CDR3 totals 12 residues. Per the germline V gene, CDR1 is MNHNS and CDR2 is SASEGT. This chain's CDR3 is CASSERGYEQFF. DNA of the CDR3: TGTGCCAGCAGTGAAAGAGGGTACGAGCAGTTCTTC.

This clone was observed a handful of times. The chain joins TRBV27 to TRBJ1-5; D is perhaps TRBD1 (5 bases). Germline assignment: CDR1 MNHEY and CDR2 SMNVEV (reference sequence). The CDR3 has 12 residues. Trimming removed 10 bases from V and 3 bases from J, with 10 bases in between. CDR3 in amino acids: CATKGLNQPQHF. Here the CDR3 DNA reads TGTGCCACCAAGGGGCTCAATCAGCCCCAGCATTTT.

This sequence joins TRBV19 and TRBJ1-5; D is ambiguous. The CDR3 length is 13 residues. Between the trimmed V and J ends, which lost 2 bases and 6 bases, there was a span of 8 bases. Germline V gene lookup returns CDR1 LNHDA and CDR2 SQIVND (reference sequence). The CDR3 here is CASSIRVAQPQHF. CDR3 in DNA: TGTGCCAGTAGTATACGAGTAGCTCAGCCCCAGCATTTT.

This clone was recorded a few times. This chain links TRBV7-2 with TRBJ2-3; 11 nucleotides match TRBD1. Trimming removed 5 bases from V and 6 bases from J; junction bases left unmatched: 4. CDR1 is SGHTA and CDR2 is FQGNSA in the germline V gene. The CDR3 runs to 14 residues. This CDR3 is CASSAGTGGDTQYF. In DNA, the CDR3 is TGTGCCAGCAGCGCCGGGACAGGGGGGGATACGCAGTATTTT.

The V gene is TRBV5-4, the J gene TRBJ2-2; 11 positions agree with TRBD1. CDR1 and CDR2 from the germline V gene are SGHNT and YYREEE (reference sequence). V gave up 4 bases and J gave up 5 bases; unmatched junction bases: 7. This CDR3 contains 16 residues. The CDR3 loop is CASSPGQGARTGELFF. CDR3 in DNA: TGTGCCAGCAGCCCCGGACAGGGGGCTCGAACCGGGGAGCTGTTTTTT. Using reference TRBV5-4 and TRBJ2-2 for the parts outside the CDR3, the full variable domain is ETGVTQSPTHLIKTRGQQVTLRCSSQSGHNTVSWYQQALGQGPQFIFQYYREEENGRGNFPPRFSGLQFPNYSSELNVNALELDDSALYLCASSPGQGARTGELFFGEGSRLTVL.

This clone was seen only a few times. The J gene is TRBJ1-1, the V gene TRBV7-9, with 7 bases that match TRBD1. V dropped 4 bases and J dropped 5; count of bases not matched to a gene: 4. CDR1 and CDR2 (germline): SEHNR, FQNEAQ (reference sequence). CDR3 length: 13 residues. This CDR3 is CASSSNRGTEAFF. The CDR3 nucleotides read TGTGCCAGCAGCTCAAACAGGGGAACTGAAGCTTTCTTT.

This clone has only a few counts. The chain uses TRBV7-9 and TRBJ2-7, with D maybe TRBD2 (5 bases). V was clipped by 2 bases and J by 3 bases, with 14 bases between them. CDR1 and CDR2 (germline): SEHNR, FQNEAQ (reference sequence). This CDR3 has 15 residues. CDR3 DNA sequence: TGTGCCAGCAGCTTATTCCGGGGTTTATTCTACGAGCAGTACTTC. Protein product: CASSLFRGLFYEQYF.

This clone was counted a few times. The genes are TRBV27 and TRBJ2-7; D may be TRBD2 (6 bases). Trimming removed 6 bases from V and 3 bases from J, with 12 bases in between. Germline CDR1 reads MNHEY; CDR2 reads SMNVEV (reference sequence). This CDR3 contains 13 residues. The CDR3 bases are TGTGCCAGCAGGGACCTGGGGGGCTACGAGCAGTACTTC. Translated, it gives CASRDLGGYEQYF.

In this sample, this clone turned up a few times. The chain combines TRBV7-9 with TRBJ1-3; possible D gene TRBD1, 6 bases. This CDR3 region has 15 residues. Trimming removed 3 bases from V and 4 bases from J, with 13 bases in between. Germline V gene lookup returns CDR1 SEHNR and CDR2 FQNEAQ (reference sequence). CDR3 sequence: CASSFRGLAGNTIYF. The CDR3, as DNA: TGTGCCAGCAGCTTCAGGGGTTTGGCCGGAAACACCATATATTTT.